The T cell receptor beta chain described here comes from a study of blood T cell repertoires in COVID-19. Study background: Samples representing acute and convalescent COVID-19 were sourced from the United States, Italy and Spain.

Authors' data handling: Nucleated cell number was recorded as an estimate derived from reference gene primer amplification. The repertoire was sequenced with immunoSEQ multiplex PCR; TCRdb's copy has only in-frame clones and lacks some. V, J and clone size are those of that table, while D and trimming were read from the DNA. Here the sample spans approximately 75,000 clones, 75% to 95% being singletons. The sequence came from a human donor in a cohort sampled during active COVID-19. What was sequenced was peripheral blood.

The DNA of the CDR3 is TGTGCCTGGAGTGAGGGGACAGGGGTCAGCTATGGCTACACCTTC. It codes for CAWSEGTGVSYGYTF. The chain is built from TRBV30 and TRBJ1-2; 10 bases are shared with TRBD1. Germline CDR1 and CDR2: GTSNPN and SVGIG (reference sequence). The CDR3 runs to 15 residues. The V gene end was trimmed by 1 base and the J gene end by 4 bases; junction bases not matched to a gene: 6.